This T cell receptor (beta chain) was obtained from a study of CXCR3-negative and CXCR3-positive naive CD8 T cells. Findings and limits, study-wide: Surface CD5 matched across naive subsets, and TRB CDR3 properties served to infer TCR strength.

In germline, CDR1 is SGHVS, CDR2 FNYEAQ. The CDR3 spans 13 residues. UMI labels and 5' RACE were used to prepare the TRB cDNA libraries. For each CDR3 protein, TCRdb gives one entry from its re-call of the 5' RACE reads, without DNA. This sample carries 70,000 to 95,000 distinct CDR3 sequences, with around 1.5% going to the ten biggest clones. As to this clonotype: Its target is not known.

The clonotype was recovered from a human donor in good health. Some clones in this sample may be carry-over from other donors' samples. The specimen sequenced was naive CXCR3- CD8+ T cells from blood. As for subset: CD45RO-CCR7+CD27+CD95- naive CD8+ T cells lacking CXCR3 (TNR3-). V gene TRBV7-6 combines with J gene TRBJ2-7. The CDR3 sequence is CASSLGPVYERYF.